The 21 T cell receptor beta chains below all came from one sample that was sequenced in a study of metastatic and nonmetastatic thyroid tumors. All patients were untreated before thyroid surgery. TCRdb used MiXCR to call clones anew from the PCR reads. Altogether under 50,000 clones are present, about 20% being singletons, with the ten largest covering under 4%. The sequenced sample consisted of blood. The receptors come from a male donor with papillary thyroid cancer or a benign thyroid nodule (not recorded which). Some clones in this sample may be carry-over from other donors' samples.

This clone was seen only a few times. The CDR3: CASSLASSASYEQYF. Written as DNA, the CDR3 is TGTGCCAGCAGCTTGGCGTCTAGTGCTTCGTACGAGCAGTACTTC. The rearrangement uses TRBV5-5 and TRBJ2-7, with D unclear. Germline CDR1 is SGHKS and CDR2 is YYEKEE (reference sequence). The V gene lost 0 bases and the J gene lost 4 bases, with 14 bases spanning the gap. The CDR3 is 15 residues long.

This clone was recorded at least ten times. V usage is TRBV7-9 and J usage is TRBJ2-5, with 10 bases identical to TRBD1. CDR1 and CDR2 from the germline V gene are SEHNR and FQNEAQ (reference sequence). V trimming: 2 bases; J trimming: 5 bases; junction bases outside the gene matches: 8. The CDR3 is 16 amino acids. CDR3 sequence reads: CASSLRQGQGKETQYF. DNA of the CDR3: TGTGCCAGCAGCTTAAGGCAGGGACAGGGGAAGGAGACCCAGTACTTC.

The chain combines TRBV9 with TRBJ2-3, with TRBD2 matching over 8 bases. Germline V gives CDR1 SGDLS, CDR2 YYNGEE. J gave up 2 bases and V 0 bases, and 5 bases lay outside the gene matches. The CDR3 extends over 16 amino acids. This CDR3 reads CASSVGVSGNTDTQYF. In DNA, the CDR3 is TGTGCCAGCAGCGTAGGGGTTAGCGGGAACACAGATACGCAGTATTTT.

This clone was observed many times. The chain uses TRBV12-3 or TRBV12-4 and TRBJ1-3; 7 bases fit TRBD1. CDR3 length: 16 amino acids. The V segment lost 6 bases and the J segment 0 bases; nucleotides outside the gene matches: 8. This CDR3 is CASRPDRESSGNTIYF. The CDR3 bases are TGTGCCAGCAGACCAGACAGGGAGAGCTCTGGAAACACCATATATTTT.

This clone occurred many times. This chain uses TRBV27 with TRBJ2-7; 8 positions match TRBD1. J gave up 5 bases and V 5 bases, and 11 bases lay outside the gene matches. The CDR3 length is 15 residues. Germline CDR1 MNHEY, CDR2 SMNVEV (reference sequence). This CDR3 reads CASSLYRGSGNEQYF. DNA of the CDR3: TGTGCCAGCAGTCTATACAGGGGGTCTGGCAACGAGCAGTACTTC.

The CDR3 coding sequence is TGTGCCAGCAGCCCCGAGCTAGCGTTTAGCACAGATACGCAGTATTTT. This gives the protein CASSPELAFSTDTQYF. The chain combines TRBV11-2 with TRBJ2-3, with D possibly matching TRBD2 (6 bases). With 5 bases removed from V and 0 bases from J, the gap between germline ends came to 15 bases. This CDR3 is built from 16 residues. CDR1 and CDR2 from the germline V gene are SGHAT and FQNNGV.

This rearrangement joins TRBV6-2 or TRBV6-3 to TRBJ2-7; 10 bases match TRBD1. The CDR3 runs to 19 residues. Germline CDR1 is MNHEY and CDR2 is SVGEGT. The trim removed 1 base at V and 3 bases at J, leaving 15 bases unmatched. The DNA of the CDR3 is TGTGCCAGCAGTTACTACCAGGACAGGGGGTACGGGTCACGCTACGAGCAGTACTTC. This sequence encodes CASSYYQDRGYGSRYEQYF.

This clone turned up a few times. One end of the junction does not line up with germline, which may come from a read error. The chain combines TRBV6-2 or TRBV6-3 with TRBJ2-7; weak D call: TRBD2 (5 bases). Germline V lookup: CDR1 MNHEY, CDR2 SVGEGT. This CDR3 comprises 16 residues. CDR3 loop: CASSPPEDGGHYEHCF. The DNA of the CDR3 is TGTGCCAGCAGCCCGCCGGAGGACGGCGGCCACTACGAGCATTGCTTC.

The chain combines TRBV4-1 with TRBJ1-1; D may be TRBD1 (5 bases). The V gene's germline CDR1 is MGHRA and CDR2 YSYEKL. The CDR3 loop spans 13 amino acids. The germline V and J ends were trimmed by 4 bases and 6 bases, with 12 bases remaining between them. In DNA form, the CDR3 reads TGCGCCAGCAGCCGGAATACAGGAGCTGAAGCTTTCTTT. Its translation is CASSRNTGAEAFF.

About this clone itself: Being one base from a much bigger clone, this may be a read error. The rearrangement links TRBV6-4 to TRBJ1-5; tentative D call: TRBD1 (6 bases). Germline CDR1 is MRHNA and CDR2 is SNTAGT. This CDR3 is 14 amino acids long. The CDR3 DNA reads as TGTGCCAGCAGTGGGGGGGGGGGCAATCACCCCCAGCATTTT. Protein sequence: CASSGGGGNHPQHF.

This clone was observed at least ten times. The chain uses TRBV20-1 and TRBJ2-1; unclear D gene. The V gene lost 3 bases and the J gene lost 8 bases, with 11 bases spanning the gap. The CDR3 consists of 12 residues. The germline V gene encodes CDR1 DFQATT and CDR2 SNEGSKA (reference sequence). Here the CDR3 DNA reads TGCAGTGCTAGCCAGTTGCTGCATGAGCAGTTCTTC. Amino acids: CSASQLLHEQFF.

The sample holds many counts of this clone. This chain joins TRBV6-1 and TRBJ2-6; possibly TRBD2 for D (6 bases). The CDR3 length is 15 residues. V was pared by 7 bases and J by 0 bases, with 10 bases between. Germline V gene sequence: CDR1 MNHNS, CDR2 SASEGT. CDR3 in amino acids: CASKGTHSGANVLTF. The CDR3 DNA follows: TGTGCCAGCAAGGGGACTCACTCTGGGGCCAACGTCCTGACTTTC.

This clone was counted many times. CDR3 sequence reads: CASSLTSPSWDTQYF. In DNA form, the CDR3 reads TGTGCCAGCAGTCTCACGTCCCCCAGTTGGGATACGCAGTATTTT. The chain employs TRBV28 and TRBJ2-3; D not certain. The germline gives CDR1 MDHEN, CDR2 SYDVKM. The CDR3 runs to 15 residues. The ends were cut back, 5 bases at V and 6 bases at J, with 18 bases in the middle.

The chain combines TRBV4-2 with TRBJ2-1; the D gene is possibly TRBD2 (5 bases). Germline V gives CDR1 LGHNA, CDR2 YNFKEQ. The CDR3 spans 16 residues. V was pared by 5 bases and J by 3 bases, with 17 bases between. CDR3 nucleotide sequence: TGTGCCAGCAGCACCGAGGACTTTCGGAACTACAATGAGCAGTTCTTC. Protein sequence: CASSTEDFRNYNEQFF.

This clone was detected many times. The chain has TRBV15 and TRBJ1-5; D is unclear. V dropped 0 bases and J dropped 6 bases, with 18 bases sitting between them. The CDR3 sequence is 17 residues long. CDR1 is LNHNV, CDR2 YYDKDF, per germline (reference sequence). In nucleotides, the CDR3 is TGTGCCACCAGCAGAGATAAGGAGGCAATCAGGAGTCAGCCCCAGCATTTT. Translation gives CATSRDKEAIRSQPQHF.

The chain has TRBV18 and TRBJ2-2; TRBD2 might be the D (5 bases). Germline loops: CDR1 KGHSH, CDR2 LQKENI. The CDR3 length is 16 residues. Trimming pared 6 bases from V and 2 bases from J, leaving 16 bases between. The CDR3 loop is CASSPFGRSNTGELFF. In nucleotides, the CDR3 is TGTGCCAGCTCCCCCTTTGGGAGATCAAACACCGGGGAGCTGTTTTTT.

This clone has more than one count but fewer than ten. The chain is built from TRBV10-3 and TRBJ2-7; 10 nucleotides agree with TRBD2. This CDR3 spans 17 amino acids. V was clipped by 4 bases and J by 3 bases; unmatched bases: 12. Germline V lookup: CDR1 ENHRY, CDR2 SYGVKD. The CDR3 bases are TGTGCCATCAGTGTGACGCACCCTACTAGCGGGAACTACGAGCAGTACTTC. It codes for CAISVTHPTSGNYEQYF.

Ten or more counts support this clone. This rearrangement joins TRBV15 to TRBJ2-5, with D perhaps matching TRBD1 or TRBD2 (5 bases each). V shed 5 bases and J shed 7 bases, with 23 bases lying between them. The length of the CDR3 is 16 residues. Germline CDR1 reads LNHNV; CDR2 reads YYDKDF (reference sequence). CDR3 loop: CATSVSRDQVWGTQYF. Here the CDR3 DNA reads TGTGCCACCAGCGTTTCCCGGGACCAAGTGTGGGGGACCCAGTACTTC.

This clone came up many times. This chain connects TRBV6-1 to TRBJ2-7, with D tentatively TRBD1 (6 bases). The germline V gene encodes CDR1 MNHNS and CDR2 SASEGT. The CDR3 is 14 residues long. V was pared by 9 bases and J by 5 bases, with 20 bases between. The CDR3: CASYSYRETHEQYF. The CDR3 coding sequence is TGTGCCAGTTACTCTTACAGGGAAACCCACGAGCAGTACTTC.

This chain uses TRBV30 with TRBJ1-3, with D unresolved. V was shortened by 2 bases and J by 3 bases, with 8 bases between the two germline ends. CDR3 length equals 13 residues. Germline CDR1 reads GTSNPN; CDR2 reads SVGIG (reference sequence). DNA of the CDR3: TGTGCCTGGAGTTTGGGGTTTGGAAACACCATATATTTT. Protein product: CAWSLGFGNTIYF. Complete variable domain (other parts from reference TRBV30 and TRBJ1-3): SQTIHQWPATLVQPVGSPLSLECTVEGTSNPNLYWYRQAAGRGLQLLFYSVGIGQISSEVPQNLSASRPQDRQFILSSKKLLLSDSGFYLCAWSLGFGNTIYFGEGSWLTVV.

V and J are TRBV6-9 and TRBJ2-5; TRBD2 is a possible D gene (6 bases). Germline CDR1 reads MNHGY; CDR2 reads SVAAGI. The V gene lost 3 bases and the J gene lost 9 bases, with 11 bases spanning the gap. The CDR3 covers 12 residues. CDR3 bases: TGTGCCAGCAGTTACAGGAGGGGACCCCAGTACTTC. It yields the protein CASSYRRGPQYF.